The entry below describes one TCR beta chain. Antigen unknown. Positive CCR7 selection of CD45RO-negative cells yielded the naive CD8 cells, and terminally differentiated effector memory CD45RA+ cells were excluded. Nashville, Tennessee was home to all donors, each a Caucasian adult. This entry is derived from a study of shared clonotypes between healthy human individuals. Study at large: Per donor, three plates held CD4 naive cells, three held CD4 memory, two held CD8 naive and one held CD8 memory. Overall study findings and caveats: Of the naive CD4 clonotypes, around 4.9% were shared across a few donors.

Produced via immunoSEQ multiplex PCR; TCRdb's table is partial and in-frame only. The sample contains over 750,000 clones, roughly 96% of which appear only once. V dropped 7 bases and J dropped 4 bases, with 14 bases sitting between them. Per germline, CDR1 SNHLY and CDR2 FYNNEI. The CDR3 is 14 residues long. Material for sequencing was naive CD8+ T cells sorted from blood. The TCR comes from a man in his thirties or forties in good health. This chain joins TRBV2 and TRBJ1-3; D not certain. CDR3 region: CASIPRWSGNTIYF. The CDR3 nucleotides are TGTGCCAGCATTCCTAGGTGGTCCGGAAACACCATATATTTT. The full variable domain, its missing parts supplied by reference TRBV2 and TRBJ1-3, is EPEVTQTPSHQVTQMGQEVILRCVPISNHLYFYWYRQILGQKVEFLVSFYNNEISEKSEIFDDQFSVERPDGSNFTLKIRSTKLEDSAMYFCASIPRWSGNTIYFGEGSWLTVV.